This T cell receptor (beta chain) appears in the sequencing data of a study of CXCR3-negative and CXCR3-positive naive CD8 T cells. Study-wide points: It was found that naive subsets had comparable surface CD5, and TCR strength was inferred from TRB CDR3 properties. With CXCR3 expression partially decreased after cryopreservation, most assays relied on fresh PBMCs.

In preparing the TRB cDNA libraries, 5' RACE with UMI labels was used. TCRdb derives one entry per CDR3 protein from the 5' RACE reads, leaving out DNA. The table counts about 58,000 distinct CDR3 sequences; approximately 0.45% lies in the top ten. About this clonotype itself: The antigen is undetermined.

Naive CD8+ T cells were CD45RO-CCR7+CD27+CD95-. The sequenced sample was naive CXCR3- CD8+ T cells from blood. Regarding subset: CD45RO-CCR7+CD27+CD95- naive CD8+ T cells lacking CXCR3 (TNR3-). The receptor was isolated from a human donor in good health. Some clones in this sample may be carry-over from other donors' samples.

CDR3 region: CASSQDRGEQYF. The V and J genes are TRBV14 and TRBJ2-7. Germline lookup yields CDR1 SGHDN and CDR2 FVKESK. The CDR3 length is 12 residues. Drawing the rest from reference TRBV14 and TRBJ2-7, the complete variable domain is EAGVTQFPSHSVIEKGQTVTLRCDPISGHDNLYWYRRVMGKEIKFLLHFVKESKQDESGMPNNRFLAERTGGTYSTLKVQPAELEDSGVYFCASSQDRGEQYFGPGTRLTVT.